This T cell receptor beta chain emerged from a study of blood T cell repertoires in COVID-19 (dated by TCRdb to about 2020). At the level of the whole study: Samples from collaborators originated in the United States, Italy and Spain and spanned both the acute and convalescent phases of COVID-19. The sample metadata nearly always contained a de-identified subject ID, COVID-19 status, age in years and sex. The repertoires were made available in a free public database intended to serve as a resource for research on the immune response to SARS-CoV-2. The material from the prospective study consisted of cDNA or gDNA derived from T cells, B-cell-depleted T cells, or PBMCs. Samples came from the ongoing ImmuneRACE study (first 160 participants) plus 1,254 subjects from 6 global collaborators. Deeply sampled blood TCRbeta repertoires from subjects exposed to, actively infected with, or recovered from COVID-19 were included in the dataset. Where HLA class I and class II types were available, the types were taken from metadata supplied by the sample provider, not from assay-based typing.

For this clone: No cognate antigen has been identified for it. No base quality information exists; no much larger clone differs at one position. Other DNA sequences in the sample encode the same CDR3.

The immunoSEQ Assay, a bias-controlled multiplex PCR, was used to amplify TCRbeta CDR3 regions from genomic DNA. As for the authors' bioinformatics: The number of nucleated cells in each sample was estimated by amplification of reference gene primers within the assay. To quantify the absolute abundance of each unique TCRbeta CDR3 rearrangement, sequence reads were collapsed and filtered. For each sample, productive Simpson clonality was calculated by taking the square root of Simpson's diversity index across productive rearrangements. TCRdb carries this immuneACCESS record with in-frame sequences only. Its versions omit some clonotypes, under half of them owing to an unresolved V gene in the studies checked, with the rest unexplained. V and J calls and clone size are given by that table; D and trimming were obtained from the DNA. This sample holds 300,000 to 400,000 clones; roughly 90% were observed only once. The top ten constitute about 5% of the sample.

The junction shows trimming of 1 base on V and 2 bases on J, plus 6 bases between the germline ends. According to the germline V gene, CDR1 reads MNHNS and CDR2 reads SASEGT. From cysteine to phenylalanine, the CDR3 is 14 amino acids long. Only CDR3 DNA remains: 42 bases, in frame from the first base. Participants in the prospective study were aged about 18 to 95 years, lived in under 30 United States geographic areas, and enrolled through a virtual design. In the prospective study, participants were assigned to cohorts based on the clinical history participants reported in a screening survey and a study questionnaire. Recovered participants in ImmuneRACE Cohort 3 were defined as having two consecutive negative NP/OP PCR tests, clearance from a healthcare professional, or resolution of symptoms. In the prospective study, mobile phlebotomists collected whole blood, serum and a nasopharyngeal or oropharyngeal swab from each participant. Over an approximately 2-month period, participants in the prospective study had the option of providing additional blood draws and questionnaires. Prospective study blood samples were shipped either frozen or at room temperature before DNA extraction.

The paper's findings and limits, for the study overall: How much clinical and demographic metadata was included differed by source and by participant, and the metadata was provided uncurated.

Sample: PBMCs or T cells enriched from blood (not recorded which). The chain is assembled from TRBV6-1 and TRBJ2-1; the D gene cannot be named for sure. This sequence was found in a man in his 60s who had recovered from COVID-19. The nucleotide sequence is given as TGTGCCAGCAGTGAAGTAGCAGCCTACAATGAGCAGTTCTTC. Its translation reads: CASSEVAAYNEQFF.